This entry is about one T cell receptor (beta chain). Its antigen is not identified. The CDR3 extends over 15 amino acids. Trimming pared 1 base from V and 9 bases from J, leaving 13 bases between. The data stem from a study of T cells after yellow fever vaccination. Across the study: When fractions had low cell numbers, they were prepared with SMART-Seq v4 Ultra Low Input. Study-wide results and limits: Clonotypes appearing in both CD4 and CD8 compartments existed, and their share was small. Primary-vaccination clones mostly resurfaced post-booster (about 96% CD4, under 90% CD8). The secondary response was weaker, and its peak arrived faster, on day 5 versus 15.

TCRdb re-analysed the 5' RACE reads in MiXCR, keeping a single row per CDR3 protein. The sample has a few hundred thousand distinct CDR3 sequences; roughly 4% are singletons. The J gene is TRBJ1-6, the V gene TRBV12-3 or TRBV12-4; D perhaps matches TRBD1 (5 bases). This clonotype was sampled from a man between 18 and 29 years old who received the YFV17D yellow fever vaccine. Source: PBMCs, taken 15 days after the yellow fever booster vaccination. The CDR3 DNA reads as TGTGCCAGCAGTTTAGGGCTAGCAGGGACTTCACCCCTCCACTTT. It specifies CASSLGLAGTSPLHF.